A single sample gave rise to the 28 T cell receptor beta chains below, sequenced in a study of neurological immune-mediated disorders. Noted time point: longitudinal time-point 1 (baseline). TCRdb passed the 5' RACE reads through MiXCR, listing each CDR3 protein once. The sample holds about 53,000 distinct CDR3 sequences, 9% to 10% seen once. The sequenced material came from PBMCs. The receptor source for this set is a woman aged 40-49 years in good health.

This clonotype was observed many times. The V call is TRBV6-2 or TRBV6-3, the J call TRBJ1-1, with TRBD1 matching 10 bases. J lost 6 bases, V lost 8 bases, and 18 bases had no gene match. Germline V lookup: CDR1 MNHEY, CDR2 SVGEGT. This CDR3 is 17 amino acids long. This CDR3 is CASSERGDRGFWAEAFF. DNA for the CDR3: TGTGCCAGCTCGGAGCGTGGGGACAGGGGATTTTGGGCTGAAGCTTTCTTT.

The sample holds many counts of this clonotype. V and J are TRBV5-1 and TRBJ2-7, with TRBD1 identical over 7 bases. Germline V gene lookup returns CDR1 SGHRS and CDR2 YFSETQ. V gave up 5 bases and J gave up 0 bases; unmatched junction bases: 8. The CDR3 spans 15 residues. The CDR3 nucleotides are TGCGCCAGCAGTCCCCGACAGGGCAGCTCCTACGAGCAGTACTTC. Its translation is CASSPRQGSSYEQYF.

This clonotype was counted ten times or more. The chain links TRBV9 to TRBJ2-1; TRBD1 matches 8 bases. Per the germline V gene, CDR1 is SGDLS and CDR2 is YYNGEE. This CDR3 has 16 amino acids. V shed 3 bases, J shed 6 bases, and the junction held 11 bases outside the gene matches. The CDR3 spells CASSAQQGVGVNEQFF. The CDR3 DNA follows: TGTGCCAGCAGCGCCCAACAGGGGGTAGGGGTCAATGAGCAGTTCTTC.

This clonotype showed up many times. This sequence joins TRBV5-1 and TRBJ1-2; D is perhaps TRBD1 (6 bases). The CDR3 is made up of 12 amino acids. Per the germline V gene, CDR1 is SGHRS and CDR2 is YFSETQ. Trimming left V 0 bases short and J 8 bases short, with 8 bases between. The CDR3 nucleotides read TGCGCCAGCAGCTTGGAAGGGGGAGGCTACACCTTC. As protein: CASSLEGGGYTF.

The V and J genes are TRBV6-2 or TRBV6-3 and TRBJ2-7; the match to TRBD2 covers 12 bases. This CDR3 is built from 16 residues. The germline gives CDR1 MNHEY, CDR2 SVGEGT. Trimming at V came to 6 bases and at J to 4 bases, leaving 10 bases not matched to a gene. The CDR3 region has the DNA TGTGCCAGCAGCTTGACTAGCGGGGGAACCATGTACGAGCAGTACTTC. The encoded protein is CASSLTSGGTMYEQYF.

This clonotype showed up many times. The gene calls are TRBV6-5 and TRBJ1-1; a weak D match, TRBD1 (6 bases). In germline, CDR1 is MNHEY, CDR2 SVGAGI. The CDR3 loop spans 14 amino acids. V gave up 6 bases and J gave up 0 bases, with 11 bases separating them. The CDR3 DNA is TGTGCCAGCAGAGGCGGACAGATGAACACTGAAGCTTTCTTT. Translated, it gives CASRGGQMNTEAFF.

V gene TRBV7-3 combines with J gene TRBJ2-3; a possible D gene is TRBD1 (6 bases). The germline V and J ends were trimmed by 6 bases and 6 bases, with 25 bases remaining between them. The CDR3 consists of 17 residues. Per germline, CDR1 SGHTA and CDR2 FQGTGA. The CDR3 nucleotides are TGTGCCAGCAGTTTTTCCATGGCAGGGGCAGTCGGGGATACGCAGTATTTT. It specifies CASSFSMAGAVGDTQYF.

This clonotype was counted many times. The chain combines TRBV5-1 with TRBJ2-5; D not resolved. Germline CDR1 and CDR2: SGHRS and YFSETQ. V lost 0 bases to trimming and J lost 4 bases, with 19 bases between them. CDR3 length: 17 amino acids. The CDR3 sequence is CASSLVPSSLSTETQYF. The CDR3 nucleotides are TGCGCCAGCAGCTTGGTACCCAGCTCTCTCTCTACAGAGACCCAGTACTTC.

CDR3 loop: CASSFEGLTGPLSSAEQYF. The CDR3 coding sequence is TGTGCCAGCAGTTTTGAGGGACTGACGGGACCTCTCTCCTCTGCCGAGCAGTACTTC. This chain links TRBV6-2 or TRBV6-3 with TRBJ2-7; TRBD2 might be the D (6 bases). The CDR3 is 19 residues long. Germline CDR1 is MNHEY and CDR2 is SVGEGT. V was cut by 4 bases and J by 6 bases, with 31 bases left in between.

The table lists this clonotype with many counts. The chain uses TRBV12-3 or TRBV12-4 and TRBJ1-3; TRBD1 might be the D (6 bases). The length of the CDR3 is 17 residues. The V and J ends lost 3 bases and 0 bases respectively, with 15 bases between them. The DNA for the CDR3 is TGTGCCAGCAGTTTCCAGACAGGAACTGTCTCTGGAAACACCATATATTTT. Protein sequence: CASSFQTGTVSGNTIYF.

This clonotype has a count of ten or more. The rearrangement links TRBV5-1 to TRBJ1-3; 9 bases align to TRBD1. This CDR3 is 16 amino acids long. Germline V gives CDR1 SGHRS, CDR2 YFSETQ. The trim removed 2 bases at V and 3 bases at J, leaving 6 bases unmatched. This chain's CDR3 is CASSFGDRVDGNTIYF. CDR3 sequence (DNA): TGCGCCAGCAGCTTTGGGGACAGGGTAGATGGAAACACCATATATTTT.

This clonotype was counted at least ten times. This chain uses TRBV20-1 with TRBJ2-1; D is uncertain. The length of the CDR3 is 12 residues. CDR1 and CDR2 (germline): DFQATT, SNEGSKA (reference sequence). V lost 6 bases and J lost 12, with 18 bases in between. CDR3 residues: CSADRNTAGQFF. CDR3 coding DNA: TGCAGTGCCGACCGGAACACGGCTGGGCAGTTCTTC.

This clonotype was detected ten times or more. CDR3 sequence (DNA): TGTGCCACCAGCAGAGATTCGGACAGGCTCTATGGCTACACCTTC. Its protein is CATSRDSDRLYGYTF. This sequence joins TRBV15 and TRBJ1-2; 7 bases line up with TRBD1. Trimming took 0 bases from V and 4 from J; bases not matched to a gene: 5. CDR1 and CDR2 (germline): LNHNV, YYDKDF (reference sequence). The CDR3 has 15 residues.

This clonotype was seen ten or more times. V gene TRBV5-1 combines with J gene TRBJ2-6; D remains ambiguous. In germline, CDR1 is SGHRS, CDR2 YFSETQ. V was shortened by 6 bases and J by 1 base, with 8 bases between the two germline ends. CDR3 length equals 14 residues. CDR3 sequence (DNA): TGCGCCAGCACCCAGGAGTCTGGGGCCAACGTCCTGACTTTC. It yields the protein CASTQESGANVLTF.

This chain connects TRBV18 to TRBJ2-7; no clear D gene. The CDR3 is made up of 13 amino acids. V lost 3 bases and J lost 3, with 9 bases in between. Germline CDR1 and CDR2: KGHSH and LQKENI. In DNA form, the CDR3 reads TGTGCCAGCTCACCGTTCGGAGACTACGAGCAGTACTTC. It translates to CASSPFGDYEQYF.

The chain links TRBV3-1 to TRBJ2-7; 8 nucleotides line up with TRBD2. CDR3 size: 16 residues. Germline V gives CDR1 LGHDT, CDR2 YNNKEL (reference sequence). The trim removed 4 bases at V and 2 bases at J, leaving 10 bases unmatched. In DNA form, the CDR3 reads TGTGCCAGCAGCCCACCAGAGCGGGAGTTGACCTACGAGCAGTACTTC. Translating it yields CASSPPERELTYEQYF.

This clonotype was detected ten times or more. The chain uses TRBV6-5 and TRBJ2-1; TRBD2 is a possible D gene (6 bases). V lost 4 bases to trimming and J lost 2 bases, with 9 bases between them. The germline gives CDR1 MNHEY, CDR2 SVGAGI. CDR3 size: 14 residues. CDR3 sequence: CASSLLAPYNEQFF. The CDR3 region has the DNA TGTGCCAGCAGTTTACTAGCACCCTACAATGAGCAGTTCTTC.

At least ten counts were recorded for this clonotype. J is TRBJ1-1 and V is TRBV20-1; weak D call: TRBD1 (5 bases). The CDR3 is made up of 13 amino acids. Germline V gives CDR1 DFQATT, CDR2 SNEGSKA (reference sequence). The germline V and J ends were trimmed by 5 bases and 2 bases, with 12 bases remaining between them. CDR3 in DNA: TGCAGTGCTCCACAGGTTCTCAACACTGAAGCTTTCTTT. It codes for CSAPQVLNTEAFF.

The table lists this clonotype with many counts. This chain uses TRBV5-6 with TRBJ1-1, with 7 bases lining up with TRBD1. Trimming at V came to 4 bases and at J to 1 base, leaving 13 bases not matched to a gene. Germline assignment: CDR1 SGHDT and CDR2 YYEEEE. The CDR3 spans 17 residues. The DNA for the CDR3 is TGTGCCAGCAGCCCAGTCGGGATTGAGGGGGCGAACACTGAAGCTTTCTTT. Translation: CASSPVGIEGANTEAFF.

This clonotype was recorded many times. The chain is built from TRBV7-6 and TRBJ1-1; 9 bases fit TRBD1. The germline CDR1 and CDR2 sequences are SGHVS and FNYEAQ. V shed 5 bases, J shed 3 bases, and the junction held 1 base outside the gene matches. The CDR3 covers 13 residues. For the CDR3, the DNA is TGTGCCAGCAGCCGGGACAGGGACACTGAAGCTTTCTTT. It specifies CASSRDRDTEAFF.

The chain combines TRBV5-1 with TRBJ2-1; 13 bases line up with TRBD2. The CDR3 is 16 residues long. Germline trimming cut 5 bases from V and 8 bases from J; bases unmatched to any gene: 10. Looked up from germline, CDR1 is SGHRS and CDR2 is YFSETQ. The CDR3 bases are TGCGCCAGCAGTTTCACCACTAGCGGGGGGGCCGATGAGCAGTTCTTC. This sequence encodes CASSFTTSGGADEQFF.

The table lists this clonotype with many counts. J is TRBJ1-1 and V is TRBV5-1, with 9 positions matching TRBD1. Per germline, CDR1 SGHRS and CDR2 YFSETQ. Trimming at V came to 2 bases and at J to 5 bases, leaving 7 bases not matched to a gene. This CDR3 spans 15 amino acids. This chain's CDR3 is CASSLQGARKTEAFF. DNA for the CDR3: TGCGCCAGCAGCTTACAGGGGGCGCGGAAGACTGAAGCTTTCTTT.

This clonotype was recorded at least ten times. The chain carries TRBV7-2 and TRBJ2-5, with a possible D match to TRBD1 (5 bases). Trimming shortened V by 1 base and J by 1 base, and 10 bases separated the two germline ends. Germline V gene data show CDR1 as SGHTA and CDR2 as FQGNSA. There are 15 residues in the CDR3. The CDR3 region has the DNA TGTGCCAGCAGCTTAGGCAGGGCTTTCCAAGAGACCCAGTACTTC. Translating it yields CASSLGRAFQETQYF.

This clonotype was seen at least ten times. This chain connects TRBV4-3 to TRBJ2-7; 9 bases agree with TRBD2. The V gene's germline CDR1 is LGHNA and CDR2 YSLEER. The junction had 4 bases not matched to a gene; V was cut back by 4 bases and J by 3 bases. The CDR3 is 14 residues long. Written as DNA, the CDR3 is TGCGCCAGCAGCCTGAGCGGGAGGTACTACGAGCAGTACTTC. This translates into CASSLSGRYYEQYF.

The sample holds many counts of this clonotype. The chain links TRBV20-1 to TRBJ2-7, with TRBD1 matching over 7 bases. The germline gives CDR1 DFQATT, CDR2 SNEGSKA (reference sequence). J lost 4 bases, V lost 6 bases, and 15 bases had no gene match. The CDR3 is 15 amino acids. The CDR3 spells CSATPTSGGDYEQYF. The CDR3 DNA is TGCAGTGCAACCCCTACCTCAGGGGGTGATTACGAGCAGTACTTC.

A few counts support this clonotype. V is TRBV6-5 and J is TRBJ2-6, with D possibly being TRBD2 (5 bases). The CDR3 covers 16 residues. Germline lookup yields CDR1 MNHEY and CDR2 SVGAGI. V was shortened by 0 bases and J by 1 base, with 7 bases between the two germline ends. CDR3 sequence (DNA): TGTGCCAGCAGTTACTCGAGGGTATCTGGGGCCAACGTCCTGACTTTC. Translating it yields CASSYSRVSGANVLTF.

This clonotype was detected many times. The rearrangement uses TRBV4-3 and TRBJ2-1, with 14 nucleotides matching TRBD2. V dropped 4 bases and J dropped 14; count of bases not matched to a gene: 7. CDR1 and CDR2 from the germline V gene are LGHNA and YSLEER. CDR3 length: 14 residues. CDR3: CASSPPTSGGAKFF. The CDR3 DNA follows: TGCGCCAGCAGCCCGCCGACTAGCGGGGGGGCGAAGTTCTTC.

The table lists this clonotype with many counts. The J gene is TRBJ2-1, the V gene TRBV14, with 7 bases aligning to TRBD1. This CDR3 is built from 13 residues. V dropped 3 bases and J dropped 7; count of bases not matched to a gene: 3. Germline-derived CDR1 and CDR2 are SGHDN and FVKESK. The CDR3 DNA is TGTGCCAGCAGCCATGAACAGGGGAATGAGCAGTTCTTC. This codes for CASSHEQGNEQFF.